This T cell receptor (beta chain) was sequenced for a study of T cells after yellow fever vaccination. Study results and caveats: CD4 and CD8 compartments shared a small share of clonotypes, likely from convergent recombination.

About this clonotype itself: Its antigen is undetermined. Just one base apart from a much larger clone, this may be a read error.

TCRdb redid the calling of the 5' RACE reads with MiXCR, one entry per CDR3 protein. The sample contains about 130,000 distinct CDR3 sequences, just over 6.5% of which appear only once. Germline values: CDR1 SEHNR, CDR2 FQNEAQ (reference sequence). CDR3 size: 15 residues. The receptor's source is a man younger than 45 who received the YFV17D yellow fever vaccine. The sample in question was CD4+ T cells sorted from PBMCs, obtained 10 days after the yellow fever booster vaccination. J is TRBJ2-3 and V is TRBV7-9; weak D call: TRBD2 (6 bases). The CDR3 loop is CASSLRQGGADTQNF. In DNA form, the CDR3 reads TGTGCCAGCAGCTTACGCCAGGGCGGGGCAGATACGCAGAATTTT.